The sequence of this TCR beta chain was determined in a study of cytomegalovirus exposure and HLA in healthy donors. General observations from the study: DRB1 had the most TCR associations and HLA-C the fewest, a later analysis found, with rates varying by HLA locus. The study put 150 to 200 TCR beta chains on its list as cytomegalovirus-associated.

V lost 0 bases to trimming and J lost 5 bases, with 14 bases between them. CDR3 length equals 15 residues. Germline V lookup: CDR1 SGDLS, CDR2 YYNGEE. Primers included in the PCR were 60 Vbeta and 13 Jbeta primers. Here immunoSEQ multiplex PCR was the method, and the copy in TCRdb shows in-frame clones only, minus some. This sample has roughly 100,000 clones; 70% occur once, and the top ten carry 9.5% to 13%. This clone has only a few counts. Its matching antigen is unknown. This TCR was sampled from a man aged 35 to 55 in good health and CMV-seropositive. The sample consisted of PBMCs. This chain connects TRBV9 to TRBJ2-5; a possible D gene is TRBD2 (6 bases). CDR3 bases: TGTGCCAGCAGCGTAGGCCCGGGGGACGGGGAGACCCAGTACTTC. Its protein product is CASSVGPGDGETQYF.